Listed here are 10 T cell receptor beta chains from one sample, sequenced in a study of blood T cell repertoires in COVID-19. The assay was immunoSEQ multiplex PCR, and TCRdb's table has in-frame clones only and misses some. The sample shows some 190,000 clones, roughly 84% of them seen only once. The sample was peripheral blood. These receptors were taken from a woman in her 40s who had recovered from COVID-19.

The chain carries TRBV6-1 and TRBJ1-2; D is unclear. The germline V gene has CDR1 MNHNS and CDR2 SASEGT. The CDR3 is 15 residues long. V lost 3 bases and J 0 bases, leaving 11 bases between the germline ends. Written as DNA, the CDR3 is TGTGCCAGCAGTGATAGACTGGGAGCTAACTATGGCTACACCTTC. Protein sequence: CASSDRLGANYGYTF.

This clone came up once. CDR3 coding DNA: TGTGCCAGCAGCTTGGAGGGGCGGGAGTTAACCGGGGAGCTGTTTTTT. Translating it yields CASSLEGRELTGELFF. This chain links TRBV5-6 with TRBJ2-2, with 7 bases aligning to TRBD2. V trimming: 0 bases; J trimming: 5 bases; junction bases outside the gene matches: 7. CDR1 and CDR2 from the germline V gene are SGHDT and YYEEEE. CDR3 length: 16 residues.

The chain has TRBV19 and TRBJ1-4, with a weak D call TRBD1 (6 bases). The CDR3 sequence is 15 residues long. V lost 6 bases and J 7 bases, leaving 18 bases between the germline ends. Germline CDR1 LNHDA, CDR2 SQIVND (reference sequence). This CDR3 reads CASSHETVQGEKLFF. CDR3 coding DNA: TGTGCCAGTAGCCACGAGACAGTACAGGGTGAAAAACTGTTTTTT. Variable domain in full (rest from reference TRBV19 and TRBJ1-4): DGGITQSPKYLFRKEGQNVTLSCEQNLNHDAMYWYRQDPGQGLRLIYYSQIVNDFQKGDIAEGYSVSREKKESFPLTVTSAQKNPTAFYLCASSHETVQGEKLFFGSGTQLSVL.

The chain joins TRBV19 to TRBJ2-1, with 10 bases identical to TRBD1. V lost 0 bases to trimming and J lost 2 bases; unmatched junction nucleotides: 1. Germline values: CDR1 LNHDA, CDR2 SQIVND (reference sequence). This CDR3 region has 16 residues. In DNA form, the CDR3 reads TGTGCCAGTAGTATAGAGACAGGGGGCACCTACAATGAGCAGTTCTTC. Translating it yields CASSIETGGTYNEQFF. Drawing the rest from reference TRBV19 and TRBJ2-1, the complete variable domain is DGGITQSPKYLFRKEGQNVTLSCEQNLNHDAMYWYRQDPGQGLRLIYYSQIVNDFQKGDIAEGYSVSREKKESFPLTVTSAQKNPTAFYLCASSIETGGTYNEQFFGPGTRLTVL.

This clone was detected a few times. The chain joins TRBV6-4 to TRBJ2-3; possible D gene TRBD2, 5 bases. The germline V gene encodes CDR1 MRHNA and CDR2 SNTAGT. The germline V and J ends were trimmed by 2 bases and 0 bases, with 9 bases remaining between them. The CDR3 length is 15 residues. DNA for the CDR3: TGTGCCAGCAGTGACGGGGAGACTAGCACAGATACGCAGTATTTT. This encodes CASSDGETSTDTQYF.

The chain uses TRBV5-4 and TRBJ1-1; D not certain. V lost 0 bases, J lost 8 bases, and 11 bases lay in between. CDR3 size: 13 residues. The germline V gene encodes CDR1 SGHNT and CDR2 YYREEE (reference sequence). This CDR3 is CASSLDMQAEAFF. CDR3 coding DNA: TGTGCCAGCAGCTTGGATATGCAGGCCGAAGCTTTCTTT. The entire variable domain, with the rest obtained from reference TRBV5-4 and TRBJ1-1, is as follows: ETGVTQSPTHLIKTRGQQVTLRCSSQSGHNTVSWYQQALGQGPQFIFQYYREEENGRGNFPPRFSGLQFPNYSSELNVNALELDDSALYLCASSLDMQAEAFFGQGTRLTVV.

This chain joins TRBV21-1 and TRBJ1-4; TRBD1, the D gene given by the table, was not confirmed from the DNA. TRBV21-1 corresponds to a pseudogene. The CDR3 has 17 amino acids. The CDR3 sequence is CASSTRDRPATNEKLFF. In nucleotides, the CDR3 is TGTGCCAGCAGCACCCGGGACAGGCCAGCAACTAATGAAAAACTGTTTTTT.

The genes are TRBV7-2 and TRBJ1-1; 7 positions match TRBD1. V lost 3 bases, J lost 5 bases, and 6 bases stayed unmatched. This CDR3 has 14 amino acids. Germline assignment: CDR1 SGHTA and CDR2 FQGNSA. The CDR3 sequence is CASSLETGNTEAFF. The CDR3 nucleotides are TGTGCCAGCAGCTTGGAGACAGGGAATACTGAAGCTTTCTTT.

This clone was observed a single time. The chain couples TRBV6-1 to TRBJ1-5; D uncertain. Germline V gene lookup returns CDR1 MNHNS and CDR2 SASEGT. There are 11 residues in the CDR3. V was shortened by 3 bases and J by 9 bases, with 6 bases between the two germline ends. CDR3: CASSDPRPQHF. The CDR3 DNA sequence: TGTGCCAGCAGTGACCCCCGGCCCCAGCATTTT.

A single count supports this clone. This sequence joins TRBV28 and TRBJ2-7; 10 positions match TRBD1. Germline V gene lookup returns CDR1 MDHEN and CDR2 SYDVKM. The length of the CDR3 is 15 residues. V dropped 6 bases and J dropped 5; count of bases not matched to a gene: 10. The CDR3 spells CASSKTGGARNEQYF. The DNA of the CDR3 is TGTGCCAGCAGCAAGACAGGGGGCGCGAGAAACGAGCAGTACTTC.